A selection of T cell receptor beta chains follows, all from one sample in a study of blood T cell repertoires in COVID-19. Assay: immunoSEQ multiplex PCR; the TCRdb copy retains only in-frame clones and omits some. The sample records 150,000 to 200,000 clones, 70% to 85% being singletons. The sequencing sample was made of peripheral blood. These TCRs come from a woman older than 75 with acute or convalescent COVID-19. The CDR3 runs from the conserved cysteine through the conserved F or W. A D gene is named only where the DNA matches it firmly. For some rows the clone size is stated as once, few or many, or as a class when expanded; others skip it.

D gene: TRBD2
V gene: TRBV11-2
J gene: TRBJ2-5
clone size: -
CDR3 DNA: TGTGCCAGCAGCTCCATGACTAGCGGGAGGGCCTCCCAAGAGACCCAGTACTTC
CDR3 protein: CASSSMTSGRASQETQYF

D gene: TRBD2
V gene: TRBV5-6
J gene: TRBJ2-5
clone size: -
CDR3 DNA: TGTGCCAGCAGCTTGGCTCTAGCGGGAGGTGAGACCCAGTACTTC
CDR3 protein: CASSLALAGGETQYF

D gene: -
V gene: TRBV18
J gene: TRBJ1-5
clone size: -
CDR3 DNA: TGTGCCAGCTCCCCGAGCGGGGGCAATCAGCCCCAGCATTTT
CDR3 protein: CASSPSGGNQPQHF

D gene: -
V gene: TRBV7-9
J gene: TRBJ1-6
clone size: -
CDR3 DNA: TGTGCCAGCAGCCAAGAAGGTAGCTTCCATTCACCCCTCCACTTT
CDR3 protein: CASSQEGSFHSPLHF

D gene: -
V gene: TRBV4-1
J gene: TRBJ2-3
clone size: -
CDR3 DNA: TGCGCCAGCAGCCCCCGAGGGATTCTCACAGATACGCAGTATTTT
CDR3 protein: CASSPRGILTDTQYF

D gene: -
V gene: TRBV20-1
J gene: TRBJ2-2
clone size: -
CDR3 DNA: TGCAGTGCTTCTTACACCGGGGAGCTGTTTTTT
CDR3 protein: CSASYTGELFF

D gene: -
V gene: TRBV19
J gene: TRBJ1-1
clone size: -
CDR3 DNA: TGTGCCAGTAGTTTCCAAAGACAGAACACTGAAGCTTTCTTT
CDR3 protein: CASSFQRQNTEAFF

D gene: TRBD1
V gene: TRBV2
J gene: TRBJ2-1
clone size: -
CDR3 DNA: TGTGCCAGCATGAGGGACAGGACAAACAATGAGCAGTTCTTC
CDR3 protein: CASMRDRTNNEQFF

D gene: -
V gene: TRBV7-6
J gene: TRBJ2-7
clone size: -
CDR3 DNA: TGTGCCAGCAGCCCCTTGGGGCAGCCCTACGAGCAGTACTTC
CDR3 protein: CASSPLGQPYEQYF

D gene: -
V gene: TRBV21-1
J gene: TRBJ2-2
clone size: -
CDR3 DNA: TGTGCCAGCAGCAGCAGCGGGACTGCCGGGGAGCTGTTTTTT
CDR3 protein: CASSSSGTAGELFF

D gene: -
V gene: TRBV14
J gene: TRBJ2-1
clone size: -
CDR3 DNA: TGTGCCAGCAGCCACCGGGACTTCATAAATGAGCAGTTCTTC
CDR3 protein: CASSHRDFINEQFF

D gene: -
V gene: TRBV27
J gene: TRBJ1-2
clone size: -
CDR3 DNA: TGTGCCAGCAGTTGGGCAGTGACAGCTAACTATGGCTACACCTTC
CDR3 protein: CASSWAVTANYGYTF

D gene: TRBD1
V gene: TRBV7-2
J gene: TRBJ1-5
clone size: -
CDR3 DNA: TGTGCCAGCAGCCAACGACAGGGTGGCCGTCAGCCCCAGCATTTT
CDR3 protein: CASSQRQGGRQPQHF

D gene: -
V gene: TRBV28
J gene: TRBJ1-2
clone size: once
CDR3 DNA: TGTGCCAGCAGGGCGGACCTGAACAGGAGAGGCTACACCTTC
CDR3 protein: CASRADLNRRGYTF

D gene: -
V gene: TRBV27
J gene: TRBJ1-1
clone size: once
CDR3 DNA: TGTGCCAGCAGTTTTCTCGGCACTGAAGCTTTCTTT
CDR3 protein: CASSFLGTEAFF

D gene: -
V gene: TRBV27
J gene: TRBJ1-1
clone size: -
CDR3 DNA: TGTGCCAGCAGTATCGACAGAGTACGCATGAACACTGAAGCTTTCTTT
CDR3 protein: CASSIDRVRMNTEAFF

D gene: -
V gene: TRBV3-1/TRBV3-2
J gene: TRBJ2-2
clone size: once
CDR3 DNA: TGTGCCAGCAGCCAACCCGGTTGGGAGCTGTTTTTT
CDR3 protein: CASSQPGWELFF

D gene: TRBD2
V gene: TRBV19
J gene: TRBJ2-1
clone size: -
CDR3 DNA: TGTGCCAGTAGCTCGGGACTAGCGGGAGTGAGAGGGAATGAGCAGTTCTTC
CDR3 protein: CASSSGLAGVRGNEQFF

D gene: -
V gene: TRBV7-9
J gene: TRBJ2-5
clone size: -
CDR3 DNA: TGTGCCAGCAGCTTAGCGTATGGAGGGTGGACAGAGACCCAGTACTTC
CDR3 protein: CASSLAYGGWTETQYF

D gene: -
V gene: TRBV11-2
J gene: TRBJ2-1
clone size: -
CDR3 DNA: TGTGCCAGCAGCGGAACACTACAGGGGCAGTTCTTC
CDR3 protein: CASSGTLQGQFF

D gene: TRBD1
V gene: TRBV2
J gene: TRBJ2-5
clone size: -
CDR3 DNA: TGTGCCAGCAGTGGGACAGGGTCAGAGACCCAGTACTTC
CDR3 protein: CASSGTGSETQYF

D gene: -
V gene: TRBV7-9
J gene: TRBJ1-1
clone size: few
CDR3 DNA: TGTGCCAGCAGCGAACAGGGACCCCAGAACACTGAAGCTTTCTTT
CDR3 protein: CASSEQGPQNTEAFF

D gene: -
V gene: TRBV11-3
J gene: TRBJ2-1
clone size: -
CDR3 DNA: TGTGCCAGCAGCTTAGACGGGAGCTCCTACAATGAGCAGTTCTTC
CDR3 protein: CASSLDGSSYNEQFF

D gene: -
V gene: TRBV5-1
J gene: TRBJ2-5
clone size: -
CDR3 DNA: TGCGCCAGCAACGAGGGGGCGGGGGAGACCCAGTACTTC
CDR3 protein: CASNEGAGETQYF

D gene: TRBD2
V gene: TRBV3-1/TRBV3-2
J gene: TRBJ2-3
clone size: -
CDR3 DNA: TGTGCCAGCAGCCAAGGGGCCGCGGGGGGGGATACGCAGTATTTT
CDR3 protein: CASSQGAAGGDTQYF

D gene: -
V gene: TRBV7-2
J gene: TRBJ2-7
clone size: -
CDR3 DNA: TGTGCCAGCAGCTTAAACAGATACGAGCAGTACTTC
CDR3 protein: CASSLNRYEQYF

D gene: -
V gene: TRBV5-1
J gene: TRBJ1-1
clone size: -
CDR3 DNA: TGCGCCAGCAGCTTGGGACAGCCGAACACTGAAGCTTTCTTT
CDR3 protein: CASSLGQPNTEAFF

D gene: TRBD2
V gene: TRBV5-1
J gene: TRBJ2-3
clone size: few
CDR3 DNA: TGCGCCAGCCGTAGCGGGAGCACAGATACGCAGTATTTT
CDR3 protein: CASRSGSTDTQYF

D gene: TRBD1
V gene: TRBV2
J gene: TRBJ1-3
clone size: -
CDR3 DNA: TGTGCAGTCCGGGACAGGGGAAACACCATATATTTT
CDR3 protein: CAVRDRGNTIYF

D gene: TRBD1
V gene: TRBV3-1/TRBV3-2
J gene: TRBJ1-2
clone size: -
CDR3 DNA: TGTGCCAGCAGCCAGGGACAGGGGATTGGCTATGGCTACACCTTC
CDR3 protein: CASSQGQGIGYGYTF

D gene: -
V gene: TRBV28
J gene: TRBJ1-3
clone size: -
CDR3 DNA: TGTGCCAGCAGTTCCCTTCGGGGGGGCGGAAACACCATATATTTT
CDR3 protein: CASSSLRGGGNTIYF

D gene: -
V gene: TRBV11-2
J gene: TRBJ1-2
clone size: -
CDR3 DNA: TGTGCCAGCAGCCCTTTAGGAACCGGAGGGGGGGGTGGCTACACCTTC
CDR3 protein: CASSPLGTGGGGGYTF

D gene: -
V gene: TRBV4-1
J gene: TRBJ1-5
clone size: once
CDR3 DNA: TGCGCCAGCAGCCAAGCTGAGGGTCAGCCCCAGCATTTT
CDR3 protein: CASSQAEGQPQHF

D gene: -
V gene: TRBV25-1
J gene: TRBJ2-1
clone size: once
CDR3 DNA: TGTGCCAGCAGTCGCGCTAGCTCCTACAATGAGCAGTTCTTC
CDR3 protein: CASSRASSYNEQFF

D gene: -
V gene: TRBV27
J gene: TRBJ2-1
clone size: -
CDR3 DNA: TGTGCCAGCAGTTTAGGGGCCAGCTCCTACAATGAGCAGTTCTTC
CDR3 protein: CASSLGASSYNEQFF

D gene: TRBD1
V gene: TRBV5-1
J gene: TRBJ1-4
clone size: -
CDR3 DNA: TGCGCCAGCAGCTTGGGGGGGACAGGGAACAATGAAAAACTGTTTTTT
CDR3 protein: CASSLGGTGNNEKLFF

D gene: -
V gene: TRBV19
J gene: TRBJ2-7
clone size: many
CDR3 DNA: TGTGCCAGTAGTATAGCGTCAGGCGGACGAGGGGAGCAGTACTTC
CDR3 protein: CASSIASGGRGEQYF

D gene: TRBD2
V gene: TRBV10-2
J gene: TRBJ2-5
clone size: -
CDR3 DNA: TGCGCCAGCAGTCTAGCGGGAGGCGAGACCCAGTACTTC
CDR3 protein: CASSLAGGETQYF

D gene: -
V gene: TRBV5-6
J gene: TRBJ2-1
clone size: few
CDR3 DNA: TGTGCCAGCAGCCGGGACAATGAGCAGTTCTTC
CDR3 protein: CASSRDNEQFF

D gene: -
V gene: TRBV7-9
J gene: TRBJ2-1
clone size: -
CDR3 DNA: TGTGCCAGCAGCTTAGTAAGCGGTCGGGACAATGAGCAGTTCTTC
CDR3 protein: CASSLVSGRDNEQFF

D gene: TRBD2
V gene: TRBV18
J gene: TRBJ2-1
clone size: -
CDR3 DNA: TGTGCCAGCTCGCAACTAGCGGACCCTTCCTACAATGAGCAGTTCTTC
CDR3 protein: CASSQLADPSYNEQFF

D gene: -
V gene: TRBV30
J gene: TRBJ1-2
clone size: -
CDR3 DNA: TGTGCCTGGAGACGGGACAAGACTATTAACTATGGCTACACCTTC
CDR3 protein: CAWRRDKTINYGYTF

D gene: -
V gene: TRBV19
J gene: TRBJ2-7
clone size: -
CDR3 DNA: TGTGCCAGTAGTATTCCAGGGCGGTCCTACGAGCAGTACTTC
CDR3 protein: CASSIPGRSYEQYF

D gene: TRBD2
V gene: TRBV9
J gene: TRBJ2-3
clone size: -
CDR3 DNA: TGTGCCAGCAGCCCTGGGACTAGCGGGGGAGATACGCAGTATTTT
CDR3 protein: CASSPGTSGGDTQYF

D gene: -
V gene: TRBV20-1
J gene: TRBJ2-1
clone size: many
CDR3 DNA: TGCAGTGCTAGTGAGTTGACGCGCCGGGACAATGAGCAGTTCTTC
CDR3 protein: CSASELTRRDNEQFF

D gene: -
V gene: TRBV5-1
J gene: TRBJ2-5
clone size: -
CDR3 DNA: TGCGCCAGCAGCGGGAGTCAAGAGACCCAGTACTTC
CDR3 protein: CASSGSQETQYF

D gene: -
V gene: TRBV19
J gene: TRBJ2-1
clone size: -
CDR3 DNA: TGTGCCAGTAGTTGGCAGGGCTCCTACAATGAGCAGTTCTTC
CDR3 protein: CASSWQGSYNEQFF

D gene: TRBD1
V gene: TRBV6-5
J gene: TRBJ2-7
clone size: -
CDR3 DNA: TGTGCCAGCACCCAGGACAGGGCAGCCGAGCAGTACTTC
CDR3 protein: CASTQDRAAEQYF

D gene: TRBD1
V gene: TRBV5-5
J gene: TRBJ1-2
clone size: -
CDR3 DNA: TGTGCCAGCAGCTGGACAGGGGGCGCTAACTATGGCTACACCTTC
CDR3 protein: CASSWTGGANYGYTF

D gene: TRBD1
V gene: TRBV19
J gene: TRBJ1-2
clone size: once
CDR3 DNA: TGTGCCAGTAGTAGACAGGGGGGTAGCTATGGCTACACCTTC
CDR3 protein: CASSRQGGSYGYTF

D gene: TRBD1
V gene: TRBV6-5
J gene: TRBJ2-4
clone size: -
CDR3 DNA: TGTGCCAGCCTAGGACAGGATCAAAACATTCAGTACTTC
CDR3 protein: CASLGQDQNIQYF

D gene: TRBD1
V gene: TRBV5-1
J gene: TRBJ1-2
clone size: -
CDR3 DNA: TGCGCCAGCAGCTTGGAACAACAGGGGGCGGATGGCTACACCTTC
CDR3 protein: CASSLEQQGADGYTF

D gene: -
V gene: TRBV11-2
J gene: TRBJ2-1
clone size: few
CDR3 DNA: TGTGCCAGCAGCTTAGTGGGGGGAAATGAGCAGTTCTTC
CDR3 protein: CASSLVGGNEQFF

D gene: TRBD1
V gene: TRBV19
J gene: TRBJ2-1
clone size: -
CDR3 DNA: TGTGCCAGTAGCCGACAGGGTTTCCATGAGCAGTTCTTC
CDR3 protein: CASSRQGFHEQFF

D gene: TRBD2
V gene: TRBV4-1
J gene: TRBJ2-1
clone size: few
CDR3 DNA: TGCGCCAGCAGCCACTGGGGACTAGCGGGTATTCCCCACAATGAGCAGTTCTTC
CDR3 protein: CASSHWGLAGIPHNEQFF